Below are 5 T cell receptor beta chains sequenced from a single sample in a study of shared clonotypes between healthy human individuals. Method: immunoSEQ multiplex PCR; TCRdb's copy keeps in-frame clones and lacks some. Among about 2.3 million clones listed, around 92% were seen once. Specimen: naive CD4+ T cells from PBMCs. Subset indicated: CD45RA+ positively selected. These receptors were collected from a man aged 18 to 35 in good health. Some clones in this sample may be carry-over from other donors' samples.

This rearrangement joins TRBV5-1 to TRBJ2-3, with D maybe TRBD2 (5 bases). The CDR3 covers 16 residues. CDR1 and CDR2 from the germline V gene are SGHRS and YFSETQ. The germline V and J ends were trimmed by 0 bases and 3 bases, with 14 bases remaining between them. In DNA, the CDR3 is TGCGCCAGCAGCTTGGCGGGTGGGAGTCGAACAGATACGCAGTATTTT. Translated: CASSLAGGSRTDTQYF.

The gene calls are TRBV7-3 and TRBJ2-1, with 14 nucleotides matching TRBD2. This CDR3 comprises 14 residues. Germline-derived CDR1 and CDR2 are SGHTA and FQGTGA. With V trimmed by 5 bases and J by 10 bases, 4 bases remained unmatched. The CDR3 region is CASSPGTSGSEQFF. The CDR3 coding sequence is TGTGCCAGCAGCCCGGGGACTAGCGGGAGCGAGCAGTTCTTC.

Regarding this clone: One end of the junction fails to match germline, which may point to a read error. The V gene is TRBV6-5, the J gene TRBJ2-1, with 8 bases fitting TRBD2. The CDR3 is made up of 14 amino acids. CDR1 and CDR2 (germline): MNHEY, SVGAGI. The CDR3 is CASSPVGGARVSLF. Written as DNA, the CDR3 is TGTGCCAGCAGTCCGGTCGGGGGGGCCCGAGTCTCGCTCTTC.

The rearrangement links TRBV11-2 to TRBJ1-1, with 9 positions matching TRBD1. CDR1 is SGHAT and CDR2 is FQNNGV in the germline V gene. The CDR3 length is 13 residues. Trimming at V came to 4 bases and at J to 7 bases, leaving 4 bases not matched to a gene. CDR3: CASSSWTGVEAFF. The CDR3 coding sequence is TGTGCCAGCAGCTCCTGGACAGGGGTTGAAGCTTTCTTT.

The chain couples TRBV28 to TRBJ2-7; D perhaps matches TRBD1 (6 bases). The ends were cut back, 5 bases at V and 3 bases at J, with 17 bases in the middle. The CDR3 totals 15 residues. CDR1 and CDR2 from the germline V gene are MDHEN and SYDVKM. The CDR3 loop reads CASSALTGSYYEQYF. The CDR3 DNA follows: TGTGCCAGCAGTGCCTTAACAGGGAGCTACTACGAGCAGTACTTC.